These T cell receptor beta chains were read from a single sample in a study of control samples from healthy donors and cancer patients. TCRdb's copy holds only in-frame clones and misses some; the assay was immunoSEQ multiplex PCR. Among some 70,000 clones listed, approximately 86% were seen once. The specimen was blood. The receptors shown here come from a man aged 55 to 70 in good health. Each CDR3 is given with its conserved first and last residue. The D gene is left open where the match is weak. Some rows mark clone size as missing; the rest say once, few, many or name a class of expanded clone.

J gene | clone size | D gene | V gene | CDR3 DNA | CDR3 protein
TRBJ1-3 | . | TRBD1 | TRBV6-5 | TGTGCCAGCAGATTCGACAGGGACTCTGGAAACACCATATATTTT | CASRFDRDSGNTIYF
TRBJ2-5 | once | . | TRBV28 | TGTGCCAGCAGTTTGCCCACAGGGATCCCAGAGACCCAGTACTTC | CASSLPTGIPETQYF
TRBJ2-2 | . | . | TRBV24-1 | TGTGCCACCAGTGATTTGGCCCTACCGGCCGGGGAGCTGTTTTTT | CATSDLALPAGELFF
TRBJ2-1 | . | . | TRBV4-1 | TGCGCCAGCAGCCCCTGGGGGCGAGCGGGGACCTACAATGAGCAGTTCTTC | CASSPWGRAGTYNEQFF
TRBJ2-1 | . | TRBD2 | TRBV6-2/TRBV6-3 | TGTGCCAGCAGTTACTGGGCTAGCGGCAACAATGAGCAGTTCTTC | CASSYWASGNNEQFF
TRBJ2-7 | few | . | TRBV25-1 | TGTGCCAGCAGTGGGGGAGGACAGCAGTACTTC | CASSGGGQQYF
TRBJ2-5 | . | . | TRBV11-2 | TGTGCCAGCAGCTTACGGGAGACCCAGTACTTC | CASSLRETQYF